These 17 T cell receptor beta chains came from one sample sequenced in a study of blood T cell repertoires in COVID-19. Profiling relied on immunoSEQ multiplex PCR, and the TCRdb table lists in-frame clones only, not all of them. The sample holds about 430,000 clones, 88% seen once. The sample comprised PBMCs or T cells enriched from blood (not recorded which). The receptor source for this set is a woman under 30 who had been exposed to COVID-19.

This chain uses TRBV5-4 with TRBJ2-1; 11 nucleotides match TRBD2. The CDR3 spans 17 residues. CDR1 SGHNT and CDR2 YYREEE come from the germline V gene (reference sequence). V was pared by 0 bases and J by 5 bases, with 7 bases of the junction left unmatched. As DNA, the CDR3 is TGTGCCAGCAGCTTGGCCTTGTTAGCGGGGGGGGACAATGAGCAGTTCTTC. Translation: CASSLALLAGGDNEQFF.

The V call is TRBV7-2, the J call TRBJ2-5, with TRBD2 matching 12 bases. Germline V gene data show CDR1 as SGHTA and CDR2 as FQGNSA. V was clipped by 7 bases and J by 7 bases; unmatched bases: 7. The CDR3 is 14 amino acids. The CDR3 protein is CASTPSGGAGTQYF. CDR3 sequence (DNA): TGTGCCAGCACCCCTAGCGGGGGGGCCGGGACCCAGTACTTC. The complete variable domain, with remaining parts taken from reference TRBV7-2 and TRBJ2-5, reads GAGVSQSPSNKVTEKGKDVELRCDPISGHTALYWYRQSLGQGLEFLIYFQGNSAPDKSGLPSDRFSAERTGGSVSTLTIQRTQQEDSAVYLCASTPSGGAGTQYFGPGTRLLVL.

The J gene is TRBJ1-2, the V gene TRBV28; D unresolved. This CDR3 region has 14 residues. V was pared by 7 bases and J by 2 bases, with 14 bases between. Germline CDR1 reads MDHEN; CDR2 reads SYDVKM. The chain's CDR3 is CASKFGGLNYGYTF. In DNA form, the CDR3 reads TGTGCCAGCAAGTTCGGCGGTTTAAACTATGGCTACACCTTC.

CDR3 in amino acids: CASSQVTGTSSYNEQFF. The CDR3 DNA sequence: TGCGCCAGCAGCCAAGTGACAGGGACGAGCTCCTACAATGAGCAGTTCTTC. J is TRBJ2-1 and V is TRBV4-1; TRBD1 aligns across 7 bases. Germline lookup yields CDR1 MGHRA and CDR2 YSYEKL. The CDR3 length is 17 residues. V dropped 1 base and J dropped 0; count of bases not matched to a gene: 6.

The V gene is TRBV6-4, the J gene TRBJ2-6, with 7 bases that match TRBD1. Germline V gene lookup returns CDR1 MRHNA and CDR2 SNTAGT. This CDR3 has 17 amino acids. V lost 0 bases, J lost 3 bases, and 5 bases stayed unmatched. The CDR3 coding sequence is TGTGCCAGCAGTGACTCAATAGGGGGCGATGGGGCCAACGTCCTGACTTTC. Protein sequence: CASSDSIGGDGANVLTF.

This clone has a single count. The germline gene is not matched at one end of the junction; a read error may be the cause. V gene TRBV11-3 combines with J gene TRBJ2-7, with 9 nucleotides matching TRBD1. Looked up from germline, CDR1 is SGHNT and CDR2 is YENEEA. The CDR3 has 16 amino acids. The CDR3 loop reads CASSLEAGTGRYEQYF. CDR3 nucleotides: TGTGCCAGCAGCCTAGAAGCCGGGACAGGGCGATACGAGCAGTACTTC.

The V call is TRBV7-2, the J call TRBJ2-7, with 8 bases that match TRBD1. Germline-derived CDR1 and CDR2 are SGHTA and FQGNSA. V gave up 6 bases and J gave up 3 bases; unmatched junction bases: 4. This CDR3 region has 13 residues. The CDR3 nucleotides read TGTGCCAGCAGGACCGGGACAGGCTACGAGCAGTACTTC. The encoded protein is CASRTGTGYEQYF.

J is TRBJ2-7 and V is TRBV15; possibly TRBD1 for D (6 bases). Germline V gives CDR1 LNHNV, CDR2 YYDKDF (reference sequence). Trimming removed 5 bases at V and 5 bases at J, with 13 bases between. The CDR3 length is 13 residues. The CDR3 DNA reads as TGTGCCACCAGCTACGACAGGAAGGACGAGCAGTACTTC. Amino acid sequence: CATSYDRKDEQYF.

This sequence joins TRBV12-3 or TRBV12-4 and TRBJ2-2; D is undetermined. The CDR3 consists of 13 residues. Trimming pared 8 bases from V and 1 base from J, leaving 8 bases between. CDR3 residues: CASGTENTGELFF. CDR3 DNA: TGTGCCAGCGGTACAGAGAACACCGGGGAGCTGTTTTTT.

The J gene is TRBJ2-7, the V gene TRBV9; 9 positions match TRBD2. Germline loops: CDR1 SGDLS, CDR2 YYNGEE. The junction had 5 bases not matched to a gene; V was cut back by 0 bases and J by 1 base. The CDR3 contains 16 residues. CDR3 in DNA: TGTGCCAGCAGCGTAGGAGTAGCGGGGGAGTCCTACGAGCAGTACTTC. This codes for CASSVGVAGESYEQYF. The entire variable domain, with the rest obtained from reference TRBV9 and TRBJ2-7, is as follows: DSGVTQTPKHLITATGQRVTLRCSPRSGDLSVYWYQQSLDQGLQFLIQYYNGEERAKGNILERFSAQQFPDLHSELNLSSLELGDSALYFCASSVGVAGESYEQYFGPGTRLTVT.

The chain has TRBV28 and TRBJ2-7; 7 bases are a match to TRBD2. There are 16 residues in the CDR3. V trimming: 3 bases; J trimming: 0 bases; junction bases outside the gene matches: 8. Germline lookup yields CDR1 MDHEN and CDR2 SYDVKM. The CDR3: CASSFGVGGLSYEQYF. In DNA, the CDR3 is TGTGCCAGCAGTTTCGGTGTGGGAGGGCTCTCCTACGAGCAGTACTTC.

This clone was recorded once. The chain links TRBV19 to TRBJ2-7, with a tentative D call TRBD2 (5 bases). Germline CDR1 and CDR2: LNHDA and SQIVND (reference sequence). This CDR3 region has 14 residues. Deletions cut 5 bases from V and 2 bases from J, with 13 bases between. The CDR3 loop is CASSRASQTYEQYF. The CDR3 DNA reads TGTGCCAGTAGTCGGGCTAGCCAAACCTACGAGCAGTACTTC.

The chain combines TRBV6-5 with TRBJ2-7; TRBD2 matches 9 bases. From germline, CDR1 is MNHEY and CDR2 SVGAGI. Germline trimming cut 6 bases from V and 2 bases from J; bases unmatched to any gene: 8. This CDR3 has 15 residues. The CDR3 nucleotides read TGTGCCAGCAGGAAGAGCGGGGGGTCAACCTACGAGCAGTACTTC. As protein: CASRKSGGSTYEQYF.

This chain uses TRBV4-1 with TRBJ2-1; D is undetermined. Germline V gives CDR1 MGHRA, CDR2 YSYEKL. The CDR3 covers 17 residues. With 0 bases removed from V and 0 bases from J, the gap between germline ends came to 12 bases. The CDR3 region is CASSQETARVSYNEQFF. The CDR3 DNA sequence: TGCGCCAGCAGCCAAGAGACTGCTCGGGTCTCCTACAATGAGCAGTTCTTC.

This chain joins TRBV28 and TRBJ2-7; 7 bases match TRBD1. Germline lookup yields CDR1 MDHEN and CDR2 SYDVKM. CDR3 length: 15 amino acids. The J segment lost 2 bases and the V segment lost 5 bases, leaving 9 bases of the junction unmatched. CDR3 sequence: CASSPDRVGTYEQYF. The CDR3 DNA reads as TGTGCCAGCAGTCCAGACAGGGTAGGCACCTACGAGCAGTACTTC.

This chain joins TRBV6-2 or TRBV6-3 and TRBJ1-1; possibly TRBD1 for D (6 bases). The V gene's germline CDR1 is MNHEY and CDR2 SVGEGT. This CDR3 comprises 14 residues. The V and J ends lost 2 bases and 5 bases respectively, with 12 bases between them. In DNA form, the CDR3 reads TGTGCCAGCAGTTACCGGGGGGGCGGAACTGAAGCTTTCTTT. This codes for CASSYRGGGTEAFF.

This chain links TRBV3-1 (or the pseudogene TRBV3-2) with TRBJ2-7; D is uncertain. This CDR3 region has 12 residues. Germline assignment: CDR1 LGHDT and CDR2 YNNKEL (reference sequence). V lost 0 bases and J 5 bases, leaving 5 bases between the germline ends. The CDR3 DNA reads as TGTGCCAGCAGCCAAGAGGGCCACGAGCAGTACTTC. This sequence encodes CASSQEGHEQYF.